The source of this TCR beta chain is a study of shared clonotypes between healthy human individuals. Clones were sequenced by immunoSEQ multiplex PCR, and TCRdb holds only the in-frame ones, with some missing. The sample consists of 2 million to 2.5 million clones, 80% to 95% of them appearing once. Study results and limitations: With a handful of donors compared, 4.5% to 6.5% of naive CD4 clonotypes were shared. Estimated clonotype richness was generally higher in naive than memory subsets.

Turning to this clone: Its target is not known.

This TCR was sampled from a man between 18 and 29 years old in good health. Some clones in this sample may be carry-over from other donors' samples. Material for sequencing was naive CD4+ T cells from PBMCs. Documented subset: CD45RA+ positively selected.

This CDR3 is CAGTDRGRGNEQFF. In DNA form, the CDR3 reads TGTGCCGGGACCGACAGGGGGCGCGGCAATGAGCAGTTCTTC. The rearrangement links TRBV7-2 to TRBJ2-1, with 10 bases fitting TRBD1. The germline gives CDR1 SGHTA, CDR2 FQGNSA. V trimming: 11 bases; J trimming: 6 bases; junction bases outside the gene matches: 10. This CDR3 contains 14 residues.